The source of this T cell receptor (beta chain) is a study of T cell changes during pregnancy in multiple sclerosis. CDR1 and CDR2 (germline): MNHNS, SASEGT. CDR3 length equals 14 residues. V was clipped by 1 base and J by 4 bases; unmatched bases: 1. TCRdb's copy holds only in-frame clones and misses some; the assay was immunoSEQ multiplex PCR. The table includes approximately 30,000 clones, about nine tenths detected once. The clonotype comes from a female donor with multiple sclerosis, enrolled in a pregnancy study. The chain joins TRBV6-1 to TRBJ2-3; 8 bases agree with TRBD1. This specimen consisted of CD8+ T cells from peripheral blood mononuclear cells, obtained in the first trimester of pregnancy. CDR3 bases: TGTGCCAGCAGTGAAGGGACAGGGTCAGATACGCAGTATTTT. This translates into CASSEGTGSDTQYF.